The 29 T cell receptor beta chains listed next were all sequenced from one sample in a study of blood T cells in healthy people across ages. Combining a sample-barcoded 5' primer with a J-beta primer mix, a second PCR ran for about 7 to 12 cycles. TCRdb re-derived calls from the 5' RACE reads in MiXCR, one entry per CDR3 protein. The table records under 1,100,000 distinct CDR3 sequences, approximately 25% of them present only once. These data are also associated with another study on T cells of mothers and their children.

Sequences were obtained from blood. These receptors originate from a girl aged 2 to 10 in good health.

This chain joins TRBV27 and TRBJ1-4; 7 bases match TRBD1. Trimming removed 3 bases from V and 5 bases from J; junction bases left unmatched: 6. Germline V gives CDR1 MNHEY, CDR2 SMNVEV (reference sequence). The CDR3 consists of 15 residues. CDR3 region: CASSFSETGNEKLFF. The CDR3 DNA reads TGTGCCAGCAGTTTCTCTGAGACAGGGAATGAAAAACTGTTTTTT.

This clonotype was detected only a few times. The CDR3: CASSLAGIYGYTF. The CDR3 DNA reads as TGTGCCAGCAGCCTCGCAGGGATTTATGGCTACACCTTC. The chain links TRBV21-1 to TRBJ1-2; the D segment call TRBD1 is taken from the table without a DNA check. TRBV21-1 has pseudogene status. The CDR3 extends over 13 amino acids.

The genes are TRBV28 and TRBJ1-3; 11 bases match TRBD1. J gave up 3 bases and V 2 bases, and 3 bases lay outside the gene matches. The CDR3 has 16 amino acids. The germline gives CDR1 MDHEN, CDR2 SYDVKM. CDR3 residues: CASSLGQGALGNTIYF. The CDR3 DNA is TGTGCCAGCAGTTTAGGACAGGGGGCGCTTGGAAACACCATATATTTT.

This clonotype occurred a few times. This chain joins TRBV29-1 and TRBJ2-5, with 9 bases lining up with TRBD1. TRBJ2-7 matches the DNA end more closely, so the J call is doubtful. Germline V CDR1 and CDR2: SQVTM, ANQGSEA. The CDR3 is 14 amino acids. This CDR3 is CSGGTGTGNDEQYF. CDR3 in DNA: TGCAGCGGCGGAACCGGGACAGGGAACGACGAGCAGTACTTC.

The chain is built from TRBV2 and TRBJ2-5; D unresolved. The J call may be mistaken, given a closer DNA end match to TRBJ2-7. This CDR3 spans 14 amino acids. Per germline, CDR1 SNHLY and CDR2 FYNNEI. CDR3 amino acids: CASSESPERDEQYF. CDR3 DNA: TGTGCCAGCAGTGAATCCCCGGAACGGGACGAGCAGTACTTC.

This chain joins TRBV18 and TRBJ1-1, with TRBD1 matching 11 bases. The germline V gene has CDR1 KGHSH and CDR2 LQKENI. The length of the CDR3 is 15 residues. V lost 3 bases to trimming and J lost 4 bases; unmatched junction nucleotides: 4. The DNA of the CDR3 is TGTGCCAGCTCACCCCGGGGACAGGGGGGCACTGAAGCTTTCTTT. Protein product: CASSPRGQGGTEAFF.

This clonotype appeared a few times. V is TRBV27 and J is TRBJ1-2; tentative D call: TRBD1 (6 bases). CDR3 length: 14 amino acids. Germline V lookup: CDR1 MNHEY, CDR2 SMNVEV (reference sequence). Trimming took 2 bases from V and 6 from J, leaving 13 bases between them. This CDR3 is CASSLLQGFDGYTF. In DNA, the CDR3 is TGTGCCAGCAGTTTACTACAGGGATTTGATGGCTACACCTTC.

The gene calls are TRBV9 and TRBJ2-2; D possibly matches TRBD1 or TRBD2 (5 bases each). The CDR3 covers 17 residues. Looked up from germline, CDR1 is SGDLS and CDR2 is YYNGEE. V lost 0 bases, J lost 6 bases, and 18 bases lay in between. The CDR3 here is CASSVALVASGPGELFF. Written as DNA, the CDR3 is TGTGCCAGCAGCGTAGCTTTGGTTGCCTCGGGGCCCGGGGAGCTGTTTTTT. Looking up the rest from reference TRBV9 and TRBJ2-2 gives the full variable domain: DSGVTQTPKHLITATGQRVTLRCSPRSGDLSVYWYQQSLDQGLQFLIQYYNGEERAKGNILERFSAQQFPDLHSELNLSSLELGDSALYFCASSVALVASGPGELFFGEGSRLTVL.

The rearrangement links TRBV10-1 to TRBJ2-3; D not resolved. Trimming took 7 bases from V and 2 from J, leaving 13 bases between them. From germline, CDR1 is WNHNN and CDR2 SYGVQD (reference sequence). The CDR3 length is 14 residues. CDR3 in DNA: TGCGCCAGCACCCTAATGATGGCCACAGATACGCAGTATTTT. Translating gives CASTLMMATDTQYF.

This clonotype has just a few counts. The conserved closing phenylalanine or tryptophan is absent in this CDR3, likely reflecting a read error. This chain links TRBV7-8 with TRBJ2-1, with D unresolved. V gave up 6 bases and J gave up 9 bases, with 12 bases separating them. The CDR3 has 12 residues. In germline, CDR1 is SGHVS, CDR2 FQNEAQ. The CDR3 bases are TGTGCCAGCAGACTAAGGGTGACTGAGCAGTTCCTC. Translation gives CASRLRVTEQFL.

The chain couples TRBV7-2 to TRBJ1-2, with unresolved D. The germline V gene has CDR1 SGHTA and CDR2 FQGNSA. The CDR3 length is 17 residues. Trimming took off 4 bases at V and 0 bases at J, with 18 bases between the two ends. This CDR3 is CASSSYGRGRSNYGYTF. The CDR3 coding sequence is TGTGCCAGCAGCTCATATGGACGCGGAAGATCTAACTATGGCTACACCTTC. The full variable domain, completed using reference TRBV7-2 and TRBJ1-2, is GAGVSQSPSNKVTEKGKDVELRCDPISGHTALYWYRQSLGQGLEFLIYFQGNSAPDKSGLPSDRFSAERTGGSVSTLTIQRTQQEDSAVYLCASSSYGRGRSNYGYTFGSGTRLTVV.

This clonotype was counted a few times. CDR3 sequence reads: CASSPRQGVAGELFF. For the CDR3, the DNA is TGTGCCAGCAGCCCTCGACAGGGGGTGGCCGGGGAGCTGTTTTTT. The chain carries TRBV9 and TRBJ2-2; 9 bases align to TRBD1. The CDR3 loop spans 15 amino acids. The germline CDR1 and CDR2 sequences are SGDLS and YYNGEE. Germline trimming cut 4 bases from V and 6 bases from J; bases unmatched to any gene: 7.

A remark on this clonotype: One end of the junction varies from germline; a read error may be responsible. V and J are TRBV7-2 and TRBJ2-4; D is possibly TRBD1 or TRBD2 (5 bases each). The CDR3 extends over 12 amino acids. Germline CDR1 reads SGHTA; CDR2 reads FQGNSA. This CDR3 is CASSLGTGTPIF. CDR3 sequence (DNA): TGTGCCAGCAGCTTAGGCACCGGGACCCCGATCTTC.

V gene TRBV12-3 or TRBV12-4 combines with J gene TRBJ1-3; D is ambiguous. Trimming pared 6 bases from V and 0 bases from J, leaving 15 bases between. The length of the CDR3 is 16 residues. DNA of the CDR3: TGTGCCAGCAGGAATCAAGAGAAGAACTCTGGAAACACCATATATTTT. Amino acids: CASRNQEKNSGNTIYF.

The chain has TRBV3-1 and TRBJ1-2; D gene unclear. Germline CDR1 is LGHDT and CDR2 is YNNKEL (reference sequence). This CDR3 has 14 residues. The V gene lost 1 base and the J gene lost 0 bases, with 6 bases spanning the gap. The DNA for the CDR3 is TGTGCCAGCAGCCAAGCACAGACTAACTATGGCTACACCTTC. Its protein is CASSQAQTNYGYTF.

The rearrangement links TRBV3-1 to TRBJ2-1, with 12 bases lining up with TRBD2. In germline, CDR1 is LGHDT, CDR2 YNNKEL (reference sequence). V shed 5 bases, J shed 1 base, and the junction held 6 bases outside the gene matches. This CDR3 is 17 amino acids long. The CDR3 DNA sequence: TGTGCCAGCAGCTCACGGACTAGCGGGACTTCCTACAATGAGCAGTTCTTC. Its translation is CASSSRTSGTSYNEQFF.

This clonotype was seen more than once but under ten times. This rearrangement joins TRBV12-3 or TRBV12-4 to TRBJ2-3, with D possibly being TRBD1 (6 bases). The V end was cut by 3 bases, the J end by 0 bases, with 16 bases between. The CDR3 sequence is 17 residues long. In nucleotides, the CDR3 is TGTGCCAGCAGTTTCCTACGGGACACCCACAGCACAGATACGCAGTATTTT. As protein: CASSFLRDTHSTDTQYF.

Of note for this clonotype: With a much larger clone just one base away, this may be a read error. The V call is TRBV20-1, the J call TRBJ2-7, with D hard to call. Germline V lookup: CDR1 DFQATT, CDR2 SNEGSKA (reference sequence). The CDR3 sequence is 14 residues long. The V end lost 5 bases, the J end lost 7 bases, and 21 bases lay between the germline ends. The DNA for the CDR3 is TGCAGTGCTCGACGAACACGCCTGTTCGGGGAGCAGTACTTC. It specifies CSARRTRLFGEQYF.

The chain recombines TRBV6-6 with TRBJ2-5, with TRBD1 matching over 7 bases. Germline V gene lookup returns CDR1 MNHNY and CDR2 SVGAGI (reference sequence). The V and J ends lost 4 bases and 3 bases, in that order; junction bases with no gene match: 8. The CDR3 runs 15 residues. The CDR3 loop reads CASSSPGTDEETQYF. CDR3 DNA: TGTGCCAGCAGTTCCCCCGGGACAGACGAAGAGACCCAGTACTTC.

The V call is TRBV10-3, the J call TRBJ2-7, with D unresolved. Trimming shortened V by 10 bases and J by 8 bases, and 21 bases separated the two germline ends. Germline loops: CDR1 ENHRY, CDR2 SYGVKD. This CDR3 contains 13 residues. The CDR3 nucleotides read TGTGCCACCGCCGACTCCCTTCGCGGTAAGCAGTACTTC. As protein: CATADSLRGKQYF.

This clonotype came up a few times. This chain connects TRBV4-3 to TRBJ2-1; D is perhaps TRBD2 (5 bases). This CDR3 is built from 14 residues. CDR1 and CDR2 (germline): LGHNA, YSLEER. With 0 bases removed from V and 8 bases from J, the gap between germline ends came to 11 bases. CDR3 coding DNA: TGCGCCAGCAGCCAAGATCGGGGTAGCGATGAGCAGTTCTTC. It is translated as CASSQDRGSDEQFF.

The rearrangement uses TRBV3-1 and TRBJ2-7; D could derive from TRBD1 or TRBD2 (7 bases each). Per the germline V gene, CDR1 is LGHDT and CDR2 is YNNKEL (reference sequence). CDR3 length: 16 amino acids. Deletions cut 2 bases from V and 3 bases from J, with 17 bases between. This chain's CDR3 is CASSQLGGTVHYEQYF. The CDR3 nucleotides read TGTGCCAGCAGCCAATTGGGGGGGACAGTCCACTACGAGCAGTACTTC.

The V call is TRBV27, the J call TRBJ2-5, with unresolved D. The J call could be wrong; TRBJ2-7 is a better fit for the DNA end. This CDR3 is built from 14 residues. CDR1 is MNHEY, CDR2 SMNVEV, per germline (reference sequence). CDR3 region: CASSIWTDGYEQYF. CDR3 DNA: TGTGCCAGCAGTATTTGGACCGACGGCTACGAGCAGTACTTC.

The CDR3 here is CAIWTSGDNQYNEQFF. CDR3 DNA: TGTGCCATATGGACTAGCGGGGACAACCAATACAATGAGCAGTTCTTC. The chain joins TRBV10-3 to TRBJ2-1; 12 nucleotides agree with TRBD2. Unmatched junction bases numbered 10, after V lost 9 bases and J lost 4 bases. The CDR3 runs 16 residues. In germline, CDR1 is ENHRY, CDR2 SYGVKD.

The chain links TRBV18 to TRBJ1-1; no clear D gene. Deletions cut 3 bases from V and 4 bases from J, with 21 bases between. Germline loops: CDR1 KGHSH, CDR2 LQKENI. This CDR3 has 17 amino acids. CDR3 nucleotides: TGTGCCAGCTCACCGCTTGATCCTATCGATGGAGGCACTGAAGCTTTCTTT. Protein: CASSPLDPIDGGTEAFF.

The chain couples TRBV10-3 to TRBJ2-3, with D maybe TRBD1 (5 bases). Germline CDR1 and CDR2: ENHRY and SYGVKD. V was clipped by 7 bases and J by 0 bases, with 20 bases between them. The CDR3 extends over 17 amino acids. CDR3 in amino acids: CAITDRGQHPSTDTQYF. The CDR3 bases are TGTGCCATCACTGATAGGGGTCAACACCCTAGCACAGATACGCAGTATTTT.

This clonotype was seen a handful of times. V is TRBV6-6 and J is TRBJ2-7; TRBD1 matches 8 bases. The CDR3 runs 15 residues. Germline CDR1 and CDR2: MNHNY and SVGAGI (reference sequence). With V trimmed by 7 bases and J by 5 bases, 13 bases remained unmatched. CDR3 amino acids: CASISLGQGGHEQYF. CDR3 nucleotide sequence: TGTGCCAGCATCTCGCTCGGACAGGGCGGCCACGAGCAGTACTTC.

There are a few counts of this clonotype. The V gene is TRBV12-3 or TRBV12-4, the J gene TRBJ2-5; D not certain. Judging by the DNA end, TRBJ2-1 fits better; the J call may be wrong. The CDR3 contains 14 residues. CDR3 loop: CASSLGVGIGEQFF. In DNA, the CDR3 is TGTGCCAGCAGTTTAGGGGTAGGAATAGGTGAGCAGTTCTTC.

The V and J genes are TRBV5-6 and TRBJ2-7, with D possibly being TRBD1 or TRBD2 (6 bases each). The CDR3 is made up of 14 amino acids. In germline, CDR1 is SGHDT, CDR2 YYEEEE. With 2 bases removed from V and 3 bases from J, the gap between germline ends came to 12 bases. The CDR3 here is CASSFWGANYEQYF. The CDR3 DNA reads as TGTGCCAGCAGCTTCTGGGGGGCCAACTACGAGCAGTACTTC.